The rows below give T cell receptor beta chains drawn from one sample of a study of blood T cell repertoires in COVID-19. Sequenced by immunoSEQ multiplex PCR; TCRdb stores in-frame clones only, minus some. The data show about 45,000 clones, almost 85% seen once. Source material: peripheral blood. The origin of the receptors is a human donor in a cohort sampled during active COVID-19. The CDR3 runs from the conserved cysteine through the conserved F or W. A D gene is named only where the DNA matches it firmly. A clone size is listed for some rows: how often the clone was seen (once, few, many), or a class if it is expanded.

clone size	V gene	D gene	J gene	CDR3 protein	CDR3 DNA
few	TRBV5-1	-	TRBJ2-3	CASSLDGGGTDTQYF	TGCGCCAGCAGCTTGGATGGAGGGGGCACAGATACGCAGTATTTT
-	TRBV19	TRBD1	TRBJ2-1	CASSLQGVTYNEQFF	TGTGCCAGTAGTCTACAGGGGGTTACTTACAATGAGCAGTTCTTC
-	TRBV6-5	TRBD1	TRBJ2-3	CASSLQGWTDTQYF	TGTGCCAGCAGCTTACAGGGGTGGACAGATACGCAGTATTTT
-	TRBV18	-	TRBJ2-1	CASSPPSYNEQFF	TGTGCCAGCTCACCACCCAGTTACAATGAGCAGTTCTTC
once	TRBV18	-	TRBJ2-5	CASSPPNQETQYF	TGTGCCAGCTCACCCCCCAACCAAGAGACCCAGTACTTC
once	TRBV7-2	TRBD2	TRBJ2-5	CASSLGGFLTQYF	TGTGCCAGCAGCTTGGGGGGGTTTCTAACCCAGTACTTC
-	TRBV19	-	TRBJ1-1	CASAGAGTLNTEAFF	TGTGCCAGTGCGGGAGCAGGGACATTGAACACTGAAGCTTTCTTT
-	TRBV4-2	-	TRBJ2-2	CASSRSAGGAGELFF	TGTGCCAGCAGCCGGTCAGCGGGCGGCGCCGGGGAGCTGTTTTTT
-	TRBV3-1/TRBV3-2	TRBD2	TRBJ2-1	CASSLGLEGNEQFF	TGTGCCAGCAGCCTGGGACTAGAGGGCAATGAGCAGTTCTTC
-	TRBV5-4	-	TRBJ2-4	CASSLMRGKNIQYF	TGTGCCAGCAGCTTGATGCGGGGCAAAAACATTCAGTACTTC
-	TRBV6-6	-	TRBJ2-7	CASRQGRATYEQYF	TGTGCCAGCAGACAGGGTCGGGCCACCTACGAGCAGTACTTC
-	TRBV6-5	TRBD1	TRBJ2-7	CASSYLGTGGHEQYF	TGTGCCAGCAGTTACCTCGGGACAGGGGGACACGAGCAGTACTTC
-	TRBV5-1	TRBD2	TRBJ2-5	CASKSGVLMVETQYF	TGCGCCAGCAAAAGCGGGGTTCTTATGGTAGAGACCCAGTACTTC
-	TRBV6-6	-	TRBJ2-5	CASSYLGEQLKETQYF	TGTGCCAGCAGTTACCTTGGGGAGCAACTAAAAGAGACCCAGTACTTC
few	TRBV27	-	TRBJ1-1	CASSTRQVSTEAFF	TGTGCCAGCAGCACCCGACAGGTTAGCACTGAAGCTTTCTTT
-	TRBV7-8	-	TRBJ2-7	CASSPVGAYEQYF	TGTGCCAGCAGCCCAGTCGGGGCCTACGAGCAGTACTTC
once	TRBV24-1	TRBD1	TRBJ2-1	CATSDRQGFYNEQFF	TGTGCCACCAGTGACCGACAGGGGTTTTACAATGAGCAGTTCTTC
few	TRBV5-1	-	TRBJ2-7	CASSIGRTAYEQYF	TGCGCCAGCAGCATCGGACGGACAGCCTACGAGCAGTACTTC
once	TRBV6-4	TRBD2	TRBJ2-4	CASSAGLAGGPGFIQYF	TGTGCCAGCAGCGCGGGACTAGCGGGAGGGCCAGGTTTCATTCAGTACTTC
-	TRBV7-2	TRBD2	TRBJ2-4	CASSLVAGGPAAKNIQYF	TGTGCCAGCAGCTTAGTAGCGGGAGGGCCTGCGGCCAAAAACATTCAGTACTTC
-	TRBV30	TRBD1	TRBJ1-1	CAWSPTGGTEAFF	TGTGCCTGGAGTCCCACAGGGGGAACTGAAGCTTTCTTT
-	TRBV4-3	TRBD1	TRBJ1-4	CASSQRDPRGRNEKLFF	TGCGCCAGCAGCCAAAGAGACCCCAGGGGGCGGAATGAAAAACTGTTTTTT
-	TRBV10-3	-	TRBJ2-1	CAISGTWTANEQFF	TGTGCCATCAGTGGGACTTGGACAGCCAATGAGCAGTTCTTC
-	TRBV24-1	-	TRBJ2-5	CATSDLSGGETQYF	TGTGCCACCAGTGATTTGAGCGGTGGGGAGACCCAGTACTTC
few	TRBV7-3	TRBD2	TRBJ2-1	CASRGASGSGEQFF	TGTGCCAGCCGGGGGGCTAGCGGGAGTGGGGAGCAGTTCTTC
medium-sized	TRBV11-3	-	TRBJ2-5	CASSLDGGQETQYF	TGTGCCAGCAGCTTAGACGGGGGCCAAGAGACCCAGTACTTC